In this sample, the clone carrying this TCR beta chain turned up once. This record comes from a study of lymphopenia after photon versus proton radiotherapy. The table came from immunoSEQ multiplex PCR; TCRdb's copy has only in-frame clones and leaves some out. Of roughly 22,000 clones listed, around four fifths were seen once; the top ten hold approximately 22%. V was pared by 4 bases and J by 2 bases, with 12 bases between. Looked up from germline, CDR1 is MNHNY and CDR2 is SVGAGI (reference sequence). The length of the CDR3 is 15 residues. The source is an older woman with pancreatic cancer. This material consisted of peripheral blood, taken from a patient treated with proton-based radiotherapy. The chain couples TRBV6-6 to TRBJ1-5; D might be TRBD1 (5 bases). CDR3 protein: CASSLGPSGNQPQHF. DNA of the CDR3: TGTGCCAGCAGTTTGGGGCCCAGCGGCAATCAGCCCCAGCATTTT.